These T cell receptor beta chains were read from a single sample in a study of T cells expressing NK-cell markers. With the 5' RACE reads reprocessed, TCRdb shows one record per CDR3 protein and no DNA. The listing contains approximately 110,000 distinct CDR3 sequences. Sequencing was carried out using blood T cells: a sorted CD56 or NKG2C T cell subset, CD4+ or CD8+ T cells, or bulk PBMC T cells (not recorded which). Receptors were obtained from a woman between 18 and 69 years old in good health. Each CDR3 is given with its conserved first and last residue. Each record gives: J gene, V gene, CDR3 protein.

j_call: TRBJ2-2
v_call: TRBV5-6
cdr3_aa: CASSLDTPNTGELFF

j_call: TRBJ1-6
v_call: TRBV27
cdr3_aa: CASKIQGWGSPLHF

j_call: TRBJ2-1
v_call: TRBV20-1
cdr3_aa: CSARGLAGNEQFF

j_call: TRBJ2-3
v_call: TRBV6-2/TRBV6-3
cdr3_aa: CASSYGGDETGQYF

j_call: TRBJ2-7
v_call: TRBV28
cdr3_aa: CASSSLPGLAGGPISYEQYF

j_call: TRBJ1-6
v_call: TRBV6-5
cdr3_aa: CASSYGTGDNSPLHF

j_call: TRBJ2-3
v_call: TRBV7-2
cdr3_aa: CASSPILGGAFSDTQYF

j_call: TRBJ2-3
v_call: TRBV21-1
cdr3_aa: CASSKVRRLAGGVTDTQYF

j_call: TRBJ2-1
v_call: TRBV20-1
cdr3_aa: CSTPGLAGADNEQFF

j_call: TRBJ1-4
v_call: TRBV10-3
cdr3_aa: CAISESGSGGEKLFF

j_call: TRBJ2-5
v_call: TRBV23-1
cdr3_aa: CASSHGLAGREETQYF

j_call: TRBJ2-5
v_call: TRBV3-1
cdr3_aa: CASSPGWREPQETQYF

j_call: TRBJ1-3
v_call: TRBV29-1
cdr3_aa: CSVVDPGQGNTIYF

j_call: TRBJ2-1
v_call: TRBV6-4
cdr3_aa: CASRDLAGGGDNEQFF

j_call: TRBJ1-1
v_call: TRBV20-1
cdr3_aa: CSARDRGQGEEAEAFF

j_call: TRBJ2-4
v_call: TRBV29-1
cdr3_aa: CSVEDPKGANIQYF

j_call: TRBJ2-7
v_call: TRBV4-2
cdr3_aa: CASRTTSYEQYF

j_call: TRBJ2-3
v_call: TRBV6-1
cdr3_aa: CASSTAGGPTDTQYF

j_call: TRBJ1-5
v_call: TRBV7-2
cdr3_aa: CASSVHTPPGNQPQHF

j_call: TRBJ2-7
v_call: TRBV20-1
cdr3_aa: CSARGDYEQYF

j_call: TRBJ2-1
v_call: TRBV29-1
cdr3_aa: CSVSLAGVYNEQFF

j_call: TRBJ2-1
v_call: TRBV5-1
cdr3_aa: CASSSTGPEQFF

j_call: TRBJ2-7
v_call: TRBV5-6
cdr3_aa: CASRPGTNSYEQYF

j_call: TRBJ2-3
v_call: TRBV6-2/TRBV6-3
cdr3_aa: CASSGTRNTDTQYF

j_call: TRBJ2-1
v_call: TRBV6-1
cdr3_aa: CASRDRGNNEQFF

j_call: TRBJ2-5
v_call: TRBV12-3/TRBV12-4
cdr3_aa: CASSPGGGGTQYF

j_call: TRBJ2-1
v_call: TRBV20-1
cdr3_aa: CSARGSTFRASGTYNEQFF

j_call: TRBJ2-1
v_call: TRBV6-1
cdr3_aa: CAVGQGPHNEQFF

j_call: TRBJ2-2
v_call: TRBV7-3
cdr3_aa: CASSPGTGLNTGELFF

j_call: TRBJ2-5
v_call: TRBV12-3/TRBV12-4
cdr3_aa: CASSSSGVQETQYF

j_call: TRBJ2-7
v_call: TRBV9
cdr3_aa: CASSPAPGLYEQYF

j_call: TRBJ2-1
v_call: TRBV28
cdr3_aa: CASSFYSYNEQFF

j_call: TRBJ2-2
v_call: TRBV4-2
cdr3_aa: CASSQDGDGAGELFF

j_call: TRBJ2-1
v_call: TRBV14
cdr3_aa: CASSQLSGHNEQFF

j_call: TRBJ1-2
v_call: TRBV19
cdr3_aa: CATHPTGLGSGYTF

j_call: TRBJ2-3
v_call: TRBV29-1
cdr3_aa: CSVVRAGGTDTQYF

j_call: TRBJ1-2
v_call: TRBV18
cdr3_aa: CASSPPEGGYGYTF

j_call: TRBJ2-1
v_call: TRBV7-9
cdr3_aa: CASSSPTGRMTYNEQFF

j_call: TRBJ1-1
v_call: TRBV9
cdr3_aa: CASSPSSAGTEAFF

j_call: TRBJ2-2
v_call: TRBV29-1
cdr3_aa: CSGAGGPAGELFF

j_call: TRBJ1-5
v_call: TRBV7-9
cdr3_aa: CASSLYWDRIPNQPQHF

j_call: TRBJ2-1
v_call: TRBV11-2
cdr3_aa: CASSLGPGGGAFYNEQFF

j_call: TRBJ1-2
v_call: TRBV7-3
cdr3_aa: CASSPTGSGYTF

j_call: TRBJ2-2
v_call: TRBV29-1
cdr3_aa: CSGAWDRLNTGELFF

j_call: TRBJ2-5
v_call: TRBV19
cdr3_aa: CASSSAGAETQYF

j_call: TRBJ1-2
v_call: TRBV7-3
cdr3_aa: CASSPTGPNYGYTF

j_call: TRBJ2-5
v_call: TRBV7-8
cdr3_aa: CASSLEMAETQYF

j_call: TRBJ1-5
v_call: TRBV4-3
cdr3_aa: CASSQGTGANQPQHF

j_call: TRBJ1-2
v_call: TRBV6-5
cdr3_aa: CASSYGQSLHGYTF